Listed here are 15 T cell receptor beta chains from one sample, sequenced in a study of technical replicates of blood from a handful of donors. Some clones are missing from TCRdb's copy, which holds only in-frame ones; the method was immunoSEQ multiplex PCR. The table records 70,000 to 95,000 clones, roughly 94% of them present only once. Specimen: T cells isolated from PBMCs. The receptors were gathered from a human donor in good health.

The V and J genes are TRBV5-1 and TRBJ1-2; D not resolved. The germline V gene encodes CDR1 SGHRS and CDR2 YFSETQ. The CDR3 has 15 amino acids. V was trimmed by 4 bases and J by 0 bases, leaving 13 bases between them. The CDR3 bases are TGCGCCAGCAGCCCGAGACTCTTAGCTAACTATGGCTACACCTTC. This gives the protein CASSPRLLANYGYTF.

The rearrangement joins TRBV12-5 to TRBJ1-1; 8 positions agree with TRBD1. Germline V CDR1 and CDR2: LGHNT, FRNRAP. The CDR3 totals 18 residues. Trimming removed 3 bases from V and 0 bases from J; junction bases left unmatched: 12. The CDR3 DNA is TGTGCTAGTGGTTTCGGGACAGGCATAAAAGTTTTGAACACTGAAGCTTTCTTT. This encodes CASGFGTGIKVLNTEAFF.

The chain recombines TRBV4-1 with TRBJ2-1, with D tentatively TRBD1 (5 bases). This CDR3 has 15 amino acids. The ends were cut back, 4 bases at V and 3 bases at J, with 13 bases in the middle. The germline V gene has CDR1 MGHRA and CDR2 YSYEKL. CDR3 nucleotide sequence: TGCGCCAGCAGCCTCCATGACGGACACTACAATGAGCAGTTCTTC. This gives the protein CASSLHDGHYNEQFF.

CDR3 nucleotide sequence: TGTGCCAGCAGCTTGATGCGCGGGGGGGGCCAAGAGACCCAGTACTTC. Translated, it gives CASSLMRGGGQETQYF. The J gene is TRBJ2-5, the V gene TRBV11-2; 9 bases map to TRBD2. This CDR3 region has 16 residues. The J segment lost 1 base and the V segment lost 3 bases, leaving 6 bases of the junction unmatched. Germline values: CDR1 SGHAT, CDR2 FQNNGV.

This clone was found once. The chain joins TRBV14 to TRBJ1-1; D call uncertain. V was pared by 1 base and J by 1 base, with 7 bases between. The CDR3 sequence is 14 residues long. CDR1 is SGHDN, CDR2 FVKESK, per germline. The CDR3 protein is CASSQVIRNTEAFF. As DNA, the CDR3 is TGTGCCAGCAGCCAAGTGATCAGGAACACTGAAGCTTTCTTT.

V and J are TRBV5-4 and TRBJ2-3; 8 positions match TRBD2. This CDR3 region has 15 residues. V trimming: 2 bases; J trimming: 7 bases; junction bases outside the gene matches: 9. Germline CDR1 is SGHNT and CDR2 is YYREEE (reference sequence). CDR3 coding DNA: TGTGCCAGCAGCTTCTCTGGAAGCGGGAGTAATACGCAGTATTTT. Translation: CASSFSGSGSNTQYF.

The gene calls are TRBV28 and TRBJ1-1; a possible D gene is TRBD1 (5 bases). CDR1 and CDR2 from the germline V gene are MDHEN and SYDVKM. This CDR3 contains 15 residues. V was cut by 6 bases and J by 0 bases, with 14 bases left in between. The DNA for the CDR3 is TGTGCCAGCAGCCCTGGGGGGACGATGAACACTGAAGCTTTCTTT. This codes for CASSPGGTMNTEAFF.

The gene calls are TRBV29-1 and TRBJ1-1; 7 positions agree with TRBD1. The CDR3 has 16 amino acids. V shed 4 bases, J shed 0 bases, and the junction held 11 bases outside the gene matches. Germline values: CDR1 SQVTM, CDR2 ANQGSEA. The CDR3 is CSVVVRGTSMNTEAFF. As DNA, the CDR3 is TGCAGCGTTGTAGTCAGGGGGACGAGCATGAACACTGAAGCTTTCTTT.

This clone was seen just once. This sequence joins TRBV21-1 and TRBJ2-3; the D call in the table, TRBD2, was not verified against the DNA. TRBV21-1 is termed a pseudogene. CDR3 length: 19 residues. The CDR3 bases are TGTGCCAGCAGCACGGTAGCGGAGCGTTTCCACCTGTCGCCAGATACGCAGTATTTT. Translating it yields CASSTVAERFHLSPDTQYF.

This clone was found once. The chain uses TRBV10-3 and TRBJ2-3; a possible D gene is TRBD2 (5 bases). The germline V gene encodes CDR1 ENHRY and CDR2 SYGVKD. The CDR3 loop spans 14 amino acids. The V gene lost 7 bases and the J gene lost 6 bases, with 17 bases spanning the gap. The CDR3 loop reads CAINEGAAADTQYF. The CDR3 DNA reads TGTGCCATCAACGAGGGCGCGGCTGCCGATACGCAGTATTTT.

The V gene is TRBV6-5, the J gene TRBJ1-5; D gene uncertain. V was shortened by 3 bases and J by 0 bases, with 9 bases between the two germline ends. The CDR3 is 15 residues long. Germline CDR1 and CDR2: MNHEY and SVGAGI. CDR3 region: CASSYSRFSNQPQHF. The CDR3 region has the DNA TGTGCCAGCAGTTATTCGCGGTTTAGCAATCAGCCCCAGCATTTT.

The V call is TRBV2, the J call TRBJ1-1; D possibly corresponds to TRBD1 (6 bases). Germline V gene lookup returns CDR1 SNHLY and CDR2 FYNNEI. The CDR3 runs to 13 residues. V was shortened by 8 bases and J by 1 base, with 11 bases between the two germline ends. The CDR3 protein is CASFRGENTEAFF. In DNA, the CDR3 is TGTGCCAGCTTCAGGGGCGAGAACACTGAAGCTTTCTTT.

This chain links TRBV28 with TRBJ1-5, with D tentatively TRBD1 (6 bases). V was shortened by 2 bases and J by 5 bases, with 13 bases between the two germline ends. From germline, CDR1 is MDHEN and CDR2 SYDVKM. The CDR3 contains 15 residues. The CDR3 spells CASSLGTPSHQPQHF. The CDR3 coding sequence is TGTGCCAGCAGTTTAGGGACACCATCGCATCAGCCCCAGCATTTT.

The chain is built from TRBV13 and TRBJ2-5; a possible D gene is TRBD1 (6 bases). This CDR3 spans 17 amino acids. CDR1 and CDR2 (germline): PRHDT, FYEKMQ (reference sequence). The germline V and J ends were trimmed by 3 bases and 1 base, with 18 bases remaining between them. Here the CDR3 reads CASSFRGWGQVQETQYF. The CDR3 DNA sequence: TGTGCCAGCAGCTTTCGGGGTTGGGGGCAGGTCCAAGAGACCCAGTACTTC. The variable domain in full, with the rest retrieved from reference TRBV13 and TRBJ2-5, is AAGVIQSPRHLIKEKRETATLKCYPIPRHDTVYWYQQGPGQDPQFLISFYEKMQSDKGSIPDRFSAQQFSDYHSELNMSSLELGDSALYFCASSFRGWGQVQETQYFGPGTRLLVL.

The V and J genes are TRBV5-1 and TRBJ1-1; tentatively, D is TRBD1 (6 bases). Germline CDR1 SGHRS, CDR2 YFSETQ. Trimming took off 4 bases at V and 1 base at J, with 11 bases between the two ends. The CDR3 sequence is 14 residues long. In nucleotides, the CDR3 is TGCGCCAGCAGCCCGGGACACCAGAACACTGAAGCTTTCTTT. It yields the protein CASSPGHQNTEAFF.